This TCR beta chain stems from a study of blood T cell repertoires in COVID-19. Background on the study: Recovery meant two consecutive negative NP/OP PCR tests, professional clearance, or resolved symptoms. T cells, B-cell-depleted T cells, or PBMCs provided the cDNA or gDNA that served as material.

Researchers sorted participants into cohorts using their self-reported clinical history. Authors' methods: Quantification of nucleated cells was approximated via reference gene primer amplification. Repertoires were generated with immunoSEQ multiplex PCR, while TCRdb's copy carries only in-frame clones and drops some. V, J and clone size reflect that table, while D and trimming were determined from the DNA. The top ten clones hold 20% to 25% of a sample with approximately 190,000 clones, 86% of them seen once. Germline values: CDR1 LNHDA, CDR2 SQIVND (reference sequence). Trimming removed 3 bases at V and 4 bases at J, with 15 bases between. CDR3 length: 15 amino acids.

J is TRBJ1-1 and V is TRBV19; tentative D call: TRBD1 (6 bases). This TCR was recovered from a woman between 40 and 50 years old in a cohort exposed to, infected with or recovered from COVID-19 (not recorded which). Sequenced input: PBMCs or T cells enriched from blood (not recorded which). The DNA of the CDR3 is TGTGCCAGTAGTATCCCAAGACAGGTCCCCACTGAAGCTTTCTTT. Amino acids: CASSIPRQVPTEAFF.